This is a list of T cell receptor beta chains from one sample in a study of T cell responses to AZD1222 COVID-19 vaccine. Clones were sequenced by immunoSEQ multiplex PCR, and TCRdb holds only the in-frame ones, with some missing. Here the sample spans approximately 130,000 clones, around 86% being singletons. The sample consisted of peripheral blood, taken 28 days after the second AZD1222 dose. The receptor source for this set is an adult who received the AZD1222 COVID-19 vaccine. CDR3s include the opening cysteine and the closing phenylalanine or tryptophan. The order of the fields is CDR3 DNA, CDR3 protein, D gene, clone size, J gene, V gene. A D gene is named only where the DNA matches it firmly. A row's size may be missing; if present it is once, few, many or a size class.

CDR3nt: TGTGCCAGTGGTCCCCCCAACTATGGCTACACCTTC; CDR3aa: CASGPPNYGYTF; d_gene: -; abundance: few; j_gene: TRBJ1-2; v_gene: TRBV19
CDR3nt: TGTGCCAGCAGCCCGAGTTGGGGAGGAAAACTGTTTTTT; CDR3aa: CASSPSWGGKLFF; d_gene: -; abundance: -; j_gene: TRBJ1-4; v_gene: TRBV7-2
CDR3nt: TGTGCCACCACCTGGGCAGGAGTGAACACTGAAGCTTTCTTT; CDR3aa: CATTWAGVNTEAFF; d_gene: -; abundance: -; j_gene: TRBJ1-1; v_gene: TRBV24-1
CDR3nt: TGTGCCAGTAGTATTACGGGTAGCACTGAAGCTTTCTTT; CDR3aa: CASSITGSTEAFF; d_gene: -; abundance: once; j_gene: TRBJ1-1; v_gene: TRBV19
CDR3nt: TGTGCCAGCTCGCGGACGGATAACACTGAAGCTTTCTTT; CDR3aa: CASSRTDNTEAFF; d_gene: -; abundance: -; j_gene: TRBJ1-1; v_gene: TRBV18
CDR3nt: TGCGCCAGCAGCCAAGGCAGGATCTACGAGGGTATACGGGGGTTTTCCTACGAGCAGTACTTC; CDR3aa: CASSQGRIYEGIRGFSYEQYF; d_gene: -; abundance: few; j_gene: TRBJ2-7; v_gene: TRBV4-1
CDR3nt: TGTGCCAGCAGCCTCGGTGGTTCACCCCTCCACTTT; CDR3aa: CASSLGGSPLHF; d_gene: -; abundance: -; j_gene: TRBJ1-6; v_gene: TRBV27
CDR3nt: TGTGCCAGCAGCGGGGGGACAGGGCTCGACGAGCAGTACTTC; CDR3aa: CASSGGTGLDEQYF; d_gene: TRBD1; abundance: -; j_gene: TRBJ2-7; v_gene: TRBV9
CDR3nt: TGTGCCAGCACCCACGGGGACAGGGGTCAACAAGAGACCCAGTACTTC; CDR3aa: CASTHGDRGQQETQYF; d_gene: TRBD1; abundance: -; j_gene: TRBJ2-5; v_gene: TRBV7-8
CDR3nt: TGTGCCAGCAGCGATGGGGTAGGAGTCGAAGCTTTCTTT; CDR3aa: CASSDGVGVEAFF; d_gene: -; abundance: -; j_gene: TRBJ1-1; v_gene: TRBV6-4
CDR3nt: TGTGCCAGCAGCAAGGGGGCGCCGGGTCAGCCCCAGCATTTT; CDR3aa: CASSKGAPGQPQHF; d_gene: -; abundance: -; j_gene: TRBJ1-5; v_gene: TRBV21-1
CDR3nt: TGTGCCACCGACAGGCACACCGGGGAGCTGTTTTTT; CDR3aa: CATDRHTGELFF; d_gene: -; abundance: -; j_gene: TRBJ2-2; v_gene: TRBV2
CDR3nt: TGTGCCAGCAGTTATATTCCGACTGAAGCTTTCTTT; CDR3aa: CASSYIPTEAFF; d_gene: -; abundance: -; j_gene: TRBJ1-1; v_gene: TRBV6-2/TRBV6-3
CDR3nt: TGTGCCAGCAGTTCCCCCGGGGATGAAGCTTTCTTT; CDR3aa: CASSSPGDEAFF; d_gene: -; abundance: -; j_gene: TRBJ1-1; v_gene: TRBV27
CDR3nt: TGTGCCAGCAGCTTAAATCCCGGGGCTTCTTATGAAAAACTGTTTTTT; CDR3aa: CASSLNPGASYEKLFF; d_gene: -; abundance: -; j_gene: TRBJ1-4; v_gene: TRBV7-2
CDR3nt: TGTGCCAGTAGTATACCTGCGGGACGGAAAATGAACACTGAAGCTTTCTTT; CDR3aa: CASSIPAGRKMNTEAFF; d_gene: -; abundance: -; j_gene: TRBJ1-1; v_gene: TRBV19
CDR3nt: TGTGCCAGCAGCGTAACCGGGACAAAAGGGGAGACCCAGTACTTC; CDR3aa: CASSVTGTKGETQYF; d_gene: -; abundance: -; j_gene: TRBJ2-5; v_gene: TRBV9
CDR3nt: TGCGCCAGCAGCTTCCCGGGACAGGGGAACACTGAAGCTTTCTTT; CDR3aa: CASSFPGQGNTEAFF; d_gene: TRBD1; abundance: -; j_gene: TRBJ1-1; v_gene: TRBV5-1
CDR3nt: TGTGCCACCAGTGACCCCCTCGGCGGGTACAATGAGCAGTTCTTC; CDR3aa: CATSDPLGGYNEQFF; d_gene: -; abundance: once; j_gene: TRBJ2-1; v_gene: TRBV24-1
CDR3nt: TGTGCCAGCAGTCGCCGACAGGGCTCGTTCTATGGCTACACCTTC; CDR3aa: CASSRRQGSFYGYTF; d_gene: TRBD1; abundance: -; j_gene: TRBJ1-2; v_gene: TRBV6-5
CDR3nt: TGCGCCAGCAGCCAAGCCAGGGGGCGGGGGGCGAGTGGCTACACCTTC; CDR3aa: CASSQARGRGASGYTF; d_gene: TRBD1; abundance: -; j_gene: TRBJ1-2; v_gene: TRBV4-3
CDR3nt: TGTGCCTGGAGTGTACCGGGGCCTCGGGCTGAAGCTTTCTTT; CDR3aa: CAWSVPGPRAEAFF; d_gene: -; abundance: few; j_gene: TRBJ1-1; v_gene: TRBV30
CDR3nt: TGTGCCAGCAGCCCATCTCGACTGACTGGGACTGAAGCTTTCTTT; CDR3aa: CASSPSRLTGTEAFF; d_gene: -; abundance: once; j_gene: TRBJ1-1; v_gene: TRBV11-2
CDR3nt: TGTGCCAGCAGTTACTCGGGAGGGGACAACTATGGCTACACCTTC; CDR3aa: CASSYSGGDNYGYTF; d_gene: -; abundance: -; j_gene: TRBJ1-2; v_gene: TRBV6-5
CDR3nt: TGTGCCAGCAGCCCGACCACAGATACGCAGTATTTT; CDR3aa: CASSPTTDTQYF; d_gene: -; abundance: once; j_gene: TRBJ2-3; v_gene: TRBV3-1/TRBV3-2
CDR3nt: TGTGCCAGCAGCAAAAGGGGGGGCTCCTATAATTCACCCCTCCACTTT; CDR3aa: CASSKRGGSYNSPLHF; d_gene: -; abundance: -; j_gene: TRBJ1-6; v_gene: TRBV7-2
CDR3nt: TGTGCCAGCAGCCCGAGTGGGGACGAAAAACTGTTTTTT; CDR3aa: CASSPSGDEKLFF; d_gene: -; abundance: -; j_gene: TRBJ1-4; v_gene: TRBV11-3
CDR3nt: TGTGCCACCAGCCAGGGGGGTCTTGGAAACACCATATATTTT; CDR3aa: CATSQGGLGNTIYF; d_gene: TRBD1; abundance: -; j_gene: TRBJ1-3; v_gene: TRBV15
CDR3nt: TGCGCCAGCAGTCAACTCTTTAACGATGGCACTGAAGCTTTCTTT; CDR3aa: CASSQLFNDGTEAFF; d_gene: -; abundance: -; j_gene: TRBJ1-1; v_gene: TRBV23-1
CDR3nt: TGTGCCTGGACAGGGTCGGGCAATGAGCAGTTCTTC; CDR3aa: CAWTGSGNEQFF; d_gene: -; abundance: -; j_gene: TRBJ2-1; v_gene: TRBV30
CDR3nt: TGTGCCACCAGCAGAGATAGACAGTTAAACTCCTACAATGAGCAGTTCTTC; CDR3aa: CATSRDRQLNSYNEQFF; d_gene: -; abundance: -; j_gene: TRBJ2-1; v_gene: TRBV15
CDR3nt: TGCAGCGCCATGGGACAGATGAACACTGAAGCTTTCTTT; CDR3aa: CSAMGQMNTEAFF; d_gene: TRBD1; abundance: -; j_gene: TRBJ1-1; v_gene: TRBV29-1
CDR3nt: TGTGCCAGCAGCGTAGAGGGGGCTGGAGCCAAAAACATTCAGTACTTC; CDR3aa: CASSVEGAGAKNIQYF; d_gene: TRBD1; abundance: -; j_gene: TRBJ2-4; v_gene: TRBV9
CDR3nt: TGCGCCAGCAGCGATAAGGGCACTGAAGCTTTCTTT; CDR3aa: CASSDKGTEAFF; d_gene: -; abundance: -; j_gene: TRBJ1-1; v_gene: TRBV4-3
CDR3nt: TGTGCCAGCAGCCAAGGGACAGCTTATAGCAATCAGCCCCAGCATTTT; CDR3aa: CASSQGTAYSNQPQHF; d_gene: -; abundance: many; j_gene: TRBJ1-5; v_gene: TRBV3-1/TRBV3-2
CDR3nt: TGTGCCAGCACCGACCCCGGCGAGCCCCAGCATTTT; CDR3aa: CASTDPGEPQHF; d_gene: -; abundance: few; j_gene: TRBJ1-5; v_gene: TRBV6-5
CDR3nt: TGTGCCAGCAGCTCCTACACTGAAGCTTTCTTT; CDR3aa: CASSSYTEAFF; d_gene: -; abundance: -; j_gene: TRBJ1-1; v_gene: TRBV7-9
CDR3nt: TGTGCCAGCAGTTACGGTCCGGGTCGGAACACTGAAGCTTTCTTT; CDR3aa: CASSYGPGRNTEAFF; d_gene: -; abundance: -; j_gene: TRBJ1-1; v_gene: TRBV6-2/TRBV6-3
CDR3nt: TGTGCCAGCAGCGGAGGGGGCTACACCTTC; CDR3aa: CASSGGGYTF; d_gene: -; abundance: -; j_gene: TRBJ1-2; v_gene: TRBV9
CDR3nt: TGTGCCAGCAGCCGCCGGGCGTATAGCAATCAGCCCCAGCATTTT; CDR3aa: CASSRRAYSNQPQHF; d_gene: -; abundance: -; j_gene: TRBJ1-5; v_gene: TRBV13
CDR3nt: TGTGCCAGCTCGGGGACGCAAGGAGCTAACTATGGCTACACCTTC; CDR3aa: CASSGTQGANYGYTF; d_gene: -; abundance: -; j_gene: TRBJ1-2; v_gene: TRBV18
CDR3nt: TGTGCCAGCAGTCCGGACAGACTGAACCAAGAGACCCAGTACTTC; CDR3aa: CASSPDRLNQETQYF; d_gene: -; abundance: -; j_gene: TRBJ2-5; v_gene: TRBV5-4
CDR3nt: TGTGCCAGCAGCCAAGGCCCACTGGGGACCAATCAGCCCCAGCATTTT; CDR3aa: CASSQGPLGTNQPQHF; d_gene: -; abundance: -; j_gene: TRBJ1-5; v_gene: TRBV3-1/TRBV3-2
CDR3nt: TGTGCCAGCAGACCTAAGACTTTAGCGGGGGGGTCAAATGAGCAGTTCTTC; CDR3aa: CASRPKTLAGGSNEQFF; d_gene: TRBD2; abundance: -; j_gene: TRBJ2-1; v_gene: TRBV6-2/TRBV6-3
CDR3nt: TGTGCCAGAAGCAGTACGTACAATGAGCAGTTCTTC; CDR3aa: CARSSTYNEQFF; d_gene: -; abundance: -; j_gene: TRBJ2-1; v_gene: TRBV5-3
CDR3nt: TGTGCCAGCAGTTCAGGACAGGGGCATGGCTACACCTTC; CDR3aa: CASSSGQGHGYTF; d_gene: TRBD1; abundance: -; j_gene: TRBJ1-2; v_gene: TRBV28
CDR3nt: TGCGCCAGCAGCCCGGGACACTTGAACACTGAAGCTTTCTTT; CDR3aa: CASSPGHLNTEAFF; d_gene: -; abundance: -; j_gene: TRBJ1-1; v_gene: TRBV5-1
CDR3nt: TGTGCCAGCATGCTTTCAGCTCTGAGGGGGGGCACAGATACGCAGTATTTT; CDR3aa: CASMLSALRGGTDTQYF; d_gene: -; abundance: -; j_gene: TRBJ2-3; v_gene: TRBV5-4